This T cell receptor (beta chain) was recorded in a study of cytomegalovirus exposure and HLA in healthy donors. Donors counted as nominally healthy when sampled, yet unrecorded immune exposures were likely. Study-wide results and caveats: Indistinguishable V segments such as TRBV6-2 and TRBV6-3 were excluded. Among TCR sequences, most were rare, though some public TCRs appeared in many donors.

For this clone: What it binds is not known.

It was with 60 Vbeta and 13 Jbeta primers that the PCR ran. Using immunoSEQ multiplex PCR, the repertoire was profiled, and TCRdb retains in-frame clones only, with some absent. The sample shows 110,000 or so clones, roughly 87% of them seen only once. The ends were cut back, 2 bases at V and 6 bases at J, with 10 bases in the middle. This CDR3 comprises 13 residues. From germline, CDR1 is SGHRS and CDR2 YFSETQ. The TCR was taken from a woman between 18 and 29 years old in good health and CMV-seronegative. The V call is TRBV5-1, the J call TRBJ2-3, with D possibly being TRBD1 (5 bases). What was sequenced was PBMCs. The CDR3 protein is CASSLSGSDTQYF. The CDR3 nucleotides read TGCGCCAGCAGCTTATCAGGGTCGGATACGCAGTATTTT.